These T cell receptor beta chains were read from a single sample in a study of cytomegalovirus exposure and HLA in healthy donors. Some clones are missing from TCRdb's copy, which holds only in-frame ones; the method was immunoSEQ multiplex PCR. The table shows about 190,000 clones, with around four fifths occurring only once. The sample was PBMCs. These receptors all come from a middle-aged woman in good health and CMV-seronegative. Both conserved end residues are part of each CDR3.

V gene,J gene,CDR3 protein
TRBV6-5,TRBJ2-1,CASSPSGPLSGEQFF
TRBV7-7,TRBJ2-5,CASSPGQGAAQETQYF
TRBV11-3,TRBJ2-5,CASSFYSGRQETQYF
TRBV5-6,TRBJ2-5,CASSLYPQETQYF
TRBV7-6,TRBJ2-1,CASSLGPMLASNEQFF
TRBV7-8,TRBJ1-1,CASSHPPGTGVTEAFF
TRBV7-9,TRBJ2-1,CASSLGLVTHEQFF
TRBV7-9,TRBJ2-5,CASSLGSSGQETQYF
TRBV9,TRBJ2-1,CASSVVLAGGTNEQFF
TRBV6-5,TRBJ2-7,CASRDRVTSSYEQYF
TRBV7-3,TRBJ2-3,CASSLTSGSTDTQYF
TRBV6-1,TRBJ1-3,CASSEPPEWPGSAGNTIYF
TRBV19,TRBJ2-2,CASSPTSGRVNTGELFF
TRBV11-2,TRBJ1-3,CASSANPGDSGNTIYF
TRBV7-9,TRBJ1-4,CASSLDSGEKLFF
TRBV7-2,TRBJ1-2,CASSSGMGYGYTF
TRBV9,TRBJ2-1,CASSGGQGPHNEQFF
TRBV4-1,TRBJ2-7,CASSQDSVVLTYEQYF
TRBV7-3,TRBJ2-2,CASSPASTGELFF
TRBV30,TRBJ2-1,CAWSIAGTVDYNEQFF
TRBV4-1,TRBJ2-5,CASSRSWDYQETQYF
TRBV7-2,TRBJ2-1,CASSLAIGSGYNEQFF
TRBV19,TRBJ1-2,CASKGSGYTF
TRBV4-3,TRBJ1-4,CASSQEKTGVEKLLF
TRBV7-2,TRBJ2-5,CASSLDRGAETQYF
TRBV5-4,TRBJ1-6,CASSRSAQGGSPLHF
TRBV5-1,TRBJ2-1,CASSLPGQGRGEQFF
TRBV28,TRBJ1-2,CASSANRGRYGYTF
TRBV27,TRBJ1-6,CASSSPRSYNSPLHF
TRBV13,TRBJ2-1,CASSFRPPYNEQFF
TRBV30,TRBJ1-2,CAWSGQSGGGYTF
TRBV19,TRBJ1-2,CASHPQGNYGYTF
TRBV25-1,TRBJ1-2,CASSELGGAGNNYGYTF
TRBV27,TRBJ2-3,CASSLWGTNTDTQYF
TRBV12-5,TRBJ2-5,CASGPGLRLAQYF
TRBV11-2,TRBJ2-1,CASSLEASGRAGEQFF
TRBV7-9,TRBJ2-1,CASRTTSGSINEQFF
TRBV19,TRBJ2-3,CASSIDPSGSLSGTDTQYF
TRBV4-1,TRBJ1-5,CASSQEAGGRQPQHF
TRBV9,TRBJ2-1,CASSVGLGGYNEQFF
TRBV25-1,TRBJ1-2,CASSEPSRLTGYTF
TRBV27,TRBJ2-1,CASSLSPYSSYNEQFF
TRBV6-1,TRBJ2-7,CASTEETNRYEQYF
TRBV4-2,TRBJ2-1,CASSPGLAGAVQFF
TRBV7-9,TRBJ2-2,CASSLALAGSTGELFF
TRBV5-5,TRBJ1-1,CASNDYGTNTEAFF
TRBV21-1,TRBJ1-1,CASSKGDSGIRVLNTEAFF
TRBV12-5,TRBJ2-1,CASGPYYNEQFF